The TCR beta chain described here comes from a study of beta chain features in type 1 diabetes. As every portion of the isolated RNA was reverse transcribed, the sequencing read expressed TCRB transcripts. The protocol was immunoSEQ multiplex PCR, while the TCRdb copy is restricted to in-frame clones and leaves out a portion. The sample includes under 900,000 clones, about a sixth seen only once; the top ten take 0.02% to 0.03%. This clone was seen only a few times. Its specificity is unknown. The CDR3 is 13 amino acids. V gave up 3 bases and J gave up 7 bases, with 9 bases separating them. Germline V CDR1 and CDR2: MDHEN, SYDVKM. Study-wide results and caveats: Among all four CD4+ subsets, Type 1 diabetes patients had TCRB CDR3s that were moderately but significantly shorter.

The sequence derives from a woman between 18 and 29 years old in good health. Sequences were obtained from naive CD4+ T cells from blood. The gene calls are TRBV28 and TRBJ2-2; D call uncertain. The CDR3 loop is CASSLGSHGELFF. In DNA form, the CDR3 reads TGTGCCAGCAGTTTGGGTAGCCACGGGGAGCTGTTTTTT.